Listed here are 7 T cell receptor beta chains from one sample, sequenced in a study of T cell responses to AZD1222 COVID-19 vaccine. The repertoire was sequenced with immunoSEQ multiplex PCR; TCRdb's copy has only in-frame clones and lacks some. Of 60,000 to 70,000 clones in the sample, roughly 80% were seen once. The source was peripheral blood, collected on day 0 of AZD1222 vaccination. Receptors originate from an adult in good health.

This sequence joins TRBV10-1 and TRBJ2-5; TRBD1 aligns across 9 bases. This CDR3 has 16 residues. CDR1 and CDR2 (germline): WNHNN, SYGVQD (reference sequence). The V segment lost 0 bases and the J segment 1 base; nucleotides outside the gene matches: 3. In DNA, the CDR3 is TGCGCCAGCAGTGAGTCCGCGACAGGGGGCCAAGAGACCCAGTACTTC. The encoded protein is CASSESATGGQETQYF.

The chain recombines TRBV5-1 with TRBJ1-1, with D uncertain. CDR1 SGHRS and CDR2 YFSETQ come from the germline V gene. CDR3 length: 14 residues. Trimming removed 0 bases from V and 0 bases from J, with 6 bases in between. For the CDR3, the DNA is TGCGCCAGCAGCTTGGAACACCTGAACACTGAAGCTTTCTTT. Translated, it gives CASSLEHLNTEAFF. The full variable domain, its missing parts supplied by reference TRBV5-1 and TRBJ1-1, is KAGVTQTPRYLIKTRGQQVTLSCSPISGHRSVSWYQQTPGQGLQFLFEYFSETQRNKGNFPGRFSGRQFSNSRSEMNVSTLELGDSALYLCASSLEHLNTEAFFGQGTRLTVV.

This chain joins TRBV19 and TRBJ2-1; D is possibly TRBD1 or TRBD2 (5 bases each). V was clipped by 6 bases and J by 3 bases, with 9 bases between them. In germline, CDR1 is LNHDA, CDR2 SQIVND (reference sequence). The CDR3 has 13 residues. CDR3: CASSRDGYNEQFF. The CDR3 DNA follows: TGTGCCAGTAGCCGGGACGGCTACAATGAGCAGTTCTTC.

This clone was seen only once. CDR3: CASSPHGETQYF. CDR3 coding DNA: TGTGCCAGCAGCCCCCATGGAGAGACCCAGTACTTC. The genes are TRBV5-5 and TRBJ2-5; no clear D. CDR3 length equals 12 residues. Germline V gene lookup returns CDR1 SGHKS and CDR2 YYEKEE (reference sequence). With 4 bases removed from V and 4 bases from J, the gap between germline ends came to 8 bases.

This clone was seen a single time. This rearrangement joins TRBV6-2 or TRBV6-3 to TRBJ1-1; D is unclear. Germline values: CDR1 MNHEY, CDR2 SVGEGT. The CDR3 totals 13 residues. Trimming stripped 5 bases from V and 1 base from J, with 8 bases between. The CDR3 sequence is CASSRPENTEAFF. Here the CDR3 DNA reads TGTGCCAGCAGTCGTCCTGAGAACACTGAAGCTTTCTTT.

V gene TRBV4-2 combines with J gene TRBJ2-7, with 7 nucleotides matching TRBD1. The CDR3 is 14 residues long. Germline lookup yields CDR1 LGHNA and CDR2 YNFKEQ. The trim removed 0 bases at V and 6 bases at J, leaving 5 bases unmatched. This CDR3 is CASSQEVTGTEQYF. The CDR3 region has the DNA TGTGCCAGCAGCCAAGAGGTGACAGGGACCGAGCAGTACTTC.

This clone occurred a few times. This rearrangement joins TRBV11-3 to TRBJ1-2; a weak D match, TRBD1 (5 bases). CDR1 is SGHNT, CDR2 YENEEA, per germline. The CDR3 runs 13 residues. V lost 3 bases and J 8 bases, leaving 13 bases between the germline ends. The CDR3 region is CASSFAGLSGYTF. DNA of the CDR3: TGTGCCAGCAGCTTTGCAGGGCTCTCGGGCTACACCTTC.